The sequence of this T cell receptor beta chain was determined in a study of blood T cell repertoires in COVID-19 (dated by TCRdb to the early 2020s). General notes on the study: The collaborator samples originated in the United States, Italy and Spain and spanned the acute and convalescent phases of COVID-19. The material from the prospective study consisted of cDNA or gDNA derived from T cells, B-cell-depleted T cells, or PBMCs. Deeply sampled blood TCRbeta repertoires from subjects exposed to, actively infected with, or recovered from COVID-19 were included in the dataset. The repertoires were made available in a free public database intended to serve as a resource for research on the immune response to SARS-CoV-2. The samples were drawn from the first 160 participants of the ongoing ImmuneRACE study and from over 950 subjects provided by 6 global collaborators. Nearly every sample came with metadata listing a de-identified subject ID, COVID-19 status, age in years and sex. Where available, HLA class I and class II types were obtained from metadata supplied by the sample provider rather than from assay-based typing. Broader findings and caveats from the paper: The quantity of clinical and demographic metadata differed by source and by participant and was supplied without curation.

The immunoSEQ Assay, a bias-controlled multiplex PCR, was used to amplify TCRbeta CDR3 regions from genomic DNA. Concerning the study's data processing: Within the assay, amplification of reference gene primers was used to estimate how many nucleated cells each sample contained. To quantify the absolute abundance of each unique TCRbeta CDR3 rearrangement, sequence reads were collapsed and filtered. For each sample, productive Simpson clonality was calculated by taking the square root of Simpson's diversity index across productive rearrangements. As stored in TCRdb, this immuneACCESS dataset retains in-frame rearrangements with V and J assigned. A fraction of the clones does not appear; measured against another copy, unresolved V genes explain less than half of the discrepancy, and the remainder lacks a known reason. Clonal size and the V and J genes are those of that table, whereas D and trimming came from the DNA. This sample comprises some 19,000 clones, roughly 86% of them detected only once. The ten top clones hold less than 20% of the sample.

Collaborating institutions collected whole blood in K2EDTA tubes following their own protocols. Collaborator samples were shipped for TCRbeta analysis as frozen whole blood, isolated PBMCs, or DNA extracted from either sample type. A word on this clone: Its binding antigen is unknown. The record has no base qualities; no much larger clone is one base away.

Taken from cysteine to phenylalanine, the CDR3 has 16 residues. CDR3 DNA only is kept here, 48 bases in frame from base 1. V and J are trimmed by 0 bases and 2 bases, and the gene matches miss 5 bases of the junction. CDR1 SGHNT and CDR2 YYREEE are derived from the germline V gene (reference sequence). Specimen: peripheral blood. The receptor was isolated from a man in his 70s with acute or convalescent COVID-19. The V and J segments used are TRBV5-4 and TRBJ2-1; TRBD2 matches 7 bases in the middle. The CDR3 region: CASSLGGGSAYNEQFF. The DNA is as follows: TGTGCCAGCAGCTTGGGCGGCGGGAGCGCCTACAATGAGCAGTTCTTC.